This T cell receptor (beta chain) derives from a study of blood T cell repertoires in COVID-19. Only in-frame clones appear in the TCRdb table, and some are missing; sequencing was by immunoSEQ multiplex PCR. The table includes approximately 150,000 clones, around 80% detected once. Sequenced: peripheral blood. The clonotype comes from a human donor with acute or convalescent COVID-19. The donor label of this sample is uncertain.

The CDR3 protein is CASAGAPGELFF. In DNA, the CDR3 is TGTGCCAGCGCAGGGGCCCCCGGGGAGCTGTTTTTT. The chain uses TRBV6-4 and TRBJ2-2; the D gene is possibly TRBD1 (6 bases). The CDR3 totals 12 residues. Germline CDR1 MRHNA, CDR2 SNTAGT. V was trimmed by 8 bases and J by 6 bases, leaving 10 bases between them.